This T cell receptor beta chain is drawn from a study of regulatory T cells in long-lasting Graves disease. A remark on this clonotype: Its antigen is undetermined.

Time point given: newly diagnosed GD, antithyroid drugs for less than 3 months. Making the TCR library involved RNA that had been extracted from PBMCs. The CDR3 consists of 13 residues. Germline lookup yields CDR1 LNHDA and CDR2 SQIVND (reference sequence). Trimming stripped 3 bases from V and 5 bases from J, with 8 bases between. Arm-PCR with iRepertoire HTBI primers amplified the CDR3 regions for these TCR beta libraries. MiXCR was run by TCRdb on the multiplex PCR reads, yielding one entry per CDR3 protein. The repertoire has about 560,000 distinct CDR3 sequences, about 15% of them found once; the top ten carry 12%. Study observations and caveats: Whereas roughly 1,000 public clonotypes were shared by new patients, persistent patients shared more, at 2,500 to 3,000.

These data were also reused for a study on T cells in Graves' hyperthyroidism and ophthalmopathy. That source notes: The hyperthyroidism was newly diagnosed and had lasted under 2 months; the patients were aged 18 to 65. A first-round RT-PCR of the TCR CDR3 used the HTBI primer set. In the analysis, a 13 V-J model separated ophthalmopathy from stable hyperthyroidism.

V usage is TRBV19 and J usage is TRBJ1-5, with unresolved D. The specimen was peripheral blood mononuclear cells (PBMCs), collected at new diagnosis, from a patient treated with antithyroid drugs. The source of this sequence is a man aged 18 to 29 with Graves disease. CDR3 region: CASSIRTHQPQHF. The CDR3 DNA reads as TGTGCCAGTAGTATTCGCACTCATCAGCCCCAGCATTTT.